The following is a T cell receptor beta chain sequence with its context. Antigen: not known. This CDR3 comprises 13 residues. V was clipped by 6 bases and J by 3 bases; unmatched bases: 2. Germline V gene data show CDR1 as MNHEY and CDR2 as SMNVEV (reference sequence). The data belong to a study of OX40 agonist ivuxolimab in advanced cancers. Study in general: Partial responses were achieved by three patients: one hepatocellular carcinoma, two cutaneous melanoma. Study-level results: Expanded peripheral T cell antigen specificity was not determined. At doses 0.1 to 3.0 mg/kg, CD4+ and CD8+ clones expanded.

If patients had autoimmune disease history or systemic immunosuppression, they were excluded. The method was immunoSEQ multiplex PCR; TCRdb's version includes in-frame clones alone and lacks a portion of them. The sample has about 120,000 clones; 85% to 90% are singletons. This chain links TRBV27 with TRBJ2-3; 8 nucleotides match TRBD1. The sample in question was CD4+ or CD8+ T cells sorted from blood, obtained in a trial of the OX40 agonist ivuxolimab. This TCR came from an adult with an advanced solid tumor such as melanoma, head and neck, liver or kidney cancer. Here the CDR3 DNA reads TGTGCCAGCAGACGGACAGGGACAGATACGCAGTATTTT. Amino acids: CASRRTGTDTQYF.